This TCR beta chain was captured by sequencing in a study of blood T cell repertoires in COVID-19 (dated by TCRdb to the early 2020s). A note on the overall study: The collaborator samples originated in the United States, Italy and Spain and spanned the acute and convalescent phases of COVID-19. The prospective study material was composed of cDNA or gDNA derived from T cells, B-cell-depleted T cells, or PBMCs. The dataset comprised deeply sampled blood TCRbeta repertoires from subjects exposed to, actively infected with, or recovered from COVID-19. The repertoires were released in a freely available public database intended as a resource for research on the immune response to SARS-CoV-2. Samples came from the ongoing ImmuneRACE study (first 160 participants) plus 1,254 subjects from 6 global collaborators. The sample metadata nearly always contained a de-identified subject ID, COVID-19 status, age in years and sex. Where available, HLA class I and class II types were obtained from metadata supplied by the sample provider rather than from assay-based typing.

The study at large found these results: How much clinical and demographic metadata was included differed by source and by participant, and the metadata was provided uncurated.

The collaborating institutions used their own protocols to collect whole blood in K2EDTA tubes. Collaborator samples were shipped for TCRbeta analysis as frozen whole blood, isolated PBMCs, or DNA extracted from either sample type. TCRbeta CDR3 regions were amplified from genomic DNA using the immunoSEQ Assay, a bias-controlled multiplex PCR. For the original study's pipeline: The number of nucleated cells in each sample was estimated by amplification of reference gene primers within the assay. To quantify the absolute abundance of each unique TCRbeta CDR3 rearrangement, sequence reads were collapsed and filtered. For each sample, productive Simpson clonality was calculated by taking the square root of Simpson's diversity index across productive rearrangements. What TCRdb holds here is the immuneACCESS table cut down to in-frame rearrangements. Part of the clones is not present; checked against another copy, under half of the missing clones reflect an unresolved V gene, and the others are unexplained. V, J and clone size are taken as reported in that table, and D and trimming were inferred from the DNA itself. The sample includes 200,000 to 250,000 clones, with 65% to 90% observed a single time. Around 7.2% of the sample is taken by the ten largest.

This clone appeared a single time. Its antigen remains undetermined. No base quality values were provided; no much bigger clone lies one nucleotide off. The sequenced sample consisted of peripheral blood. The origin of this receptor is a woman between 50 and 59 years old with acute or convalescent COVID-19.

DNA sequence: TGCGCCAGCAGCCAGTGGACAGGGGGAAGTTCTGAAGCTTTCTTT. It specifies CASSQWTGGSSEAFF. This receptor chain uses TRBV4-1 and TRBJ1-1, with 10 bases matching TRBD1. V loses 3 bases at its end and J loses 6 bases; junction bases beyond the gene matches: 7. In the germline V gene, CDR1 corresponds to MGHRA and CDR2 to YSYEKL. The CDR3 contains 15 residues, cysteine and phenylalanine counted. Of the read, only the CDR3 DNA is kept; its 45 bases are in frame from base 1.